This record looks at one T cell receptor beta chain sequence and its context. This clone was observed a handful of times. It has no known antigen specificity. Per-base qualities were not stored, and no clone one base away is much larger. The data are from a study of cytomegalovirus exposure and HLA in healthy donors (dated by TCRdb to about 2017). The study in broad terms: An earlier analysis of several hundred of the donors reported 276 Gb of sequence data and 90 million to 120 million unique TCR beta sequences obtained from some 170 million T cells. An early release covering roughly 640 HLA-typed donors comprised about 290 gigabases of sequencing data and tens of millions of unique TCR sequences. The genetic ancestry cluster associated with self-reported Caucasian donors included 80% to 90% of the roughly 410 genotyped donors. The study was designed to test whether signatures of past pathogen exposure could be identified by cataloging public T cell receptors. The study used immunosequencing to profile the T cell repertoires of 666 subjects and linked those repertoires to cytomegalovirus serostatus. Besides the first cohort of under 700 subjects, a separate validation cohort made up of around 120 different subjects was used. To predict cytomegalovirus infection status, the study brought together high-throughput TCR immunosequencing, statistical association of individual TCRs with disease status, and machine learning. To study patterns of TCR occurrence, a later analysis re-analyzed previously published TCR beta repertoires from under 750 donors and added high-resolution HLA genotyping. In the later analysis, no new phenotypic data were used to find candidate immune exposures; instead, reliance was placed on TCR beta sequences and their occurrence across donors. An earlier analysis of approximately 580 of the donors used high-throughput TCR beta sequencing to judge whether each TCR beta V gene segment behaved as functional or pseudogenic. Donor age, sex, ethnicity and CMV serostatus were compiled together with the repertoire data. A later genetic analysis used genome-wide SNP genotypes for about three fifths of the roughly 700 donors, treating that subset as a discovery cohort. Every discovery cohort repertoire had been produced on one sequencing platform. HLA typing covered class I and class II loci at four-digit resolution. Typing coverage varied by locus: roughly 629-640 donors for A, B, C, DRB1 and DQB1; roughly 560 for DQA1; more than 600 for DPA1; under 490 for DPB1. Roughly five DR-DQ haplotypes were handled as single units for association and clustering because linkage in the cohort was strong. Across some 400 genotyped donors of the cohort, an average of 235,054 unique TCR beta nucleotide sequences per donor were sequenced, and about a sixth of those sequences were non-productive.

The CDR3 has 13 amino acids, counting the end cysteine and phenylalanine. Only the CDR3 DNA stays, 39 bases, in frame from base 1. According to the germline V gene, CDR1 reads SGHVS and CDR2 reads FQNEAQ. V is cut back by 6 bases and J by 3 bases, with 3 bases in the junction unmatched. Overall results and qualifications from the work: In this cohort, only TCR beta chains were sequenced, and detectable features were limited by the absence of alpha or paired-chain data. The authors suggested that the approach could potentially be generalized to other disease states and immunological phenotypes. In a later genetic analysis, fewer N-insertions in productive TCRs were reported among donors in an Asian-associated ancestry cluster than the approximately 670-donor mean. Linkage disequilibrium might explain the correlated functional status among segregating V segments, but an unknown experimental factor could not be excluded. HLA typing was unavailable for some donors at each locus, so association tests used only the typed subset. Roughly uniform sequencing depth across donors was assumed in presence/absence analyses, although this assumption may not hold. When HLA alleles, especially DR and DQ, strongly co-occurred, TCR associations were difficult to assign to individual alleles. The classifier was reported to diagnose cytomegalovirus status with high specificity and sensitivity in both the original and validation cohorts. In the study, around 160 TCR beta chains were listed as associated with cytomegalovirus. In an earlier analysis of fewer than 750 of the donors, most TCR beta V segments were observed in productive rearrangements about 87% or about 30% of the time, broadly matching IMGT annotations. Some IMGT-functional V segments, including TRBV6-2 and TRBV6-3, could not be distinguished by the 87-base-pair reads and were therefore excluded. A later analysis reported that several top co-occurrence clusters appeared linked to parvovirus B19, influenza, CMV and Epstein-Barr virus. A further reported finding was that TCR beta sequences accurately predicted the HLA-A and HLA-B alleles for most subjects in the first cohort. Most TCR sequences were observed very rarely across donors, whereas some public TCRs were present in many individuals. A later analysis found that most CMV-associated TCR beta chains appeared HLA-restricted, with HLA associations seemingly driven largely by CMV exposure. Specific HLA alleles were associated with around 18,000 TCR beta sequences at a false discovery rate of 0.05 in a later analysis. The only immune exposure information available for the cohort was CMV serostatus. In a later analysis, HLA-associated TCR beta chains were found to be more clonally expanded and to have lower generation probabilities than equally common non-associated chains. A later analysis found that TCR association rates varied across HLA loci, with DRB1 alleles showing the most associated TCRs and HLA-C alleles the fewest. In a later genetic analysis, a missense DCLRE1C variant was associated with V-gene and J-gene trimming of TCR beta chains, and the association was replicated in an independent cohort. Because counts were too low, more than 15 rarely observed V segments, including chromosome 9 orphons, were excluded from the earlier analysis of 587 of the donors. In vitro tests confirmed that a few of the cytomegalovirus-associated TCR beta chains recognize cytomegalovirus antigens. A cluster of highly shared sequence variants was judged likely to represent a technical artifact of the sequencing pipeline.

Receptor libraries were prepared by the immunoSEQ multiplex PCR assay. For the multiplex PCR, a mixture combining 60 forward primers for TCR Vbeta segments and 13 reverse primers for TCR Jbeta segments was used. The CDR3 region of rearranged TCR beta genes was amplified from genomic DNA with a multiplex PCR assay. The amplified TCR beta libraries were sequenced on the Illumina HiSeq System as 87-base-pair reads. The authors processed their data as follows. A later analysis counted tens of millions of unique TCR beta chains across the 666 repertoires, and some 11 million of these chains were shared by at least two donors. Raw reads were error-corrected and collapsed into unique sequences with a nearest-neighbor algorithm that merged closely related sequences to remove PCR and sequencing errors. Alignment of CDR3 sequences to IMGT reference sequences was used to assign V, D and J gene segments. For a sequence to be retained, at least a six-nucleotide match to both a V gene segment and a J gene segment was required. A rearrangement was called productive if the CDR3 had no stop codons and remained in frame with V and J, and every other rearrangement was called non-productive. CDR3 was defined according to IMGT convention as the region running from the second conserved V-encoded cysteine to the conserved J-encoded phenylalanine. Sequences without an unambiguous match to a single V gene segment were excluded from the earlier analysis of several hundred of the donors. In an earlier analysis of some 590 of the donors, a V segment was called functional when productive rearrangements were above 56.7%, and segregating when the standard deviation between donors exceeded 5%. To diagnose cytomegalovirus status from the catalog of TCR beta chain sequences, a statistical classification framework was built. A later analysis assigned V and J genes by comparing TCR nucleotide sequences with IMGT/GENE-DB human TR gene sequences. The TCRdist pipeline was used in a later analysis to assign CDR3 sequences and most-parsimonious VDJ recombination scenarios. In a later analysis, every TCR beta chain was defined by the combination of its CDR3 amino acid sequence and its V-gene family, and reads without a unique V-gene family were dropped. A later analysis removed roughly 590 highly shared, low-generation-probability nucleotide sequences to deal with suspected cross-contamination and a sequencing artifact. In a later analysis, a clonal expansion index was calculated for each public chain from normalized within-repertoire ranks of inferred template counts. In a later analysis, generation probabilities were computed using a VDJ recombination model fitted to out-of-frame rearrangements, and the results were checked against IGoR. In a later analysis, TCR-TCR, TCR-HLA and TCR-CMV co-occurrence was scored with hypergeometric tests, and a repertoire-size bias correction was applied to TCR pairs. A later analysis estimated false discovery rates by permuting HLA or CMV assignments 20 times. A later analysis grouped co-occurring TCRs with DBSCAN, adding TCRdist sequence similarity when clustering within HLA-allele-positive subsets. For co-occurrence clustering, repertoires with fewer than 30,000 or more than 120,000 public chains were excluded, along with a handful of repertoires with anomalous nucleotide sharing. In its TCRdb copy, this immuneACCESS table keeps in-frame sequences only and misses some clones. Where compared with another copy, unresolved V genes explain less than half of these, and the others have no known cause. That table is the source of V, J and clone size, and D and trimming were worked out from the DNA. The sample includes about 190,000 clones, with about four fifths observed a single time. The ten most abundant clones make up approximately 4.8% of the sample.

The cohort consisted of 666 healthy bone marrow donors. At the time of sampling, every cohort member was nominally healthy, though immune exposures that went unrecorded were likely present. The donor tested CMV seropositive and was one of the 289 seropositive cohort members. A peripheral blood sample was provided by each donor, and peripheral blood mononuclear cells were used for TCR beta sequencing. Genomic DNA was extracted from the blood cell samples with the Qiagen DNeasy Blood Extraction Kit. The chain is assembled from TRBV7-8 and TRBJ2-5, with 8 bases matching TRBD2. The clonotype comes from a man aged 30 to 39 in good health and CMV-seropositive. The sample comprised PBMCs. The CDR3 reads as follows: CASSSSGKETQYF. In nucleotide form, the sequence is TGTGCCAGCAGTAGTAGCGGGAAAGAGACCCAGTACTTC.